The next 28 T cell receptor beta chains were all read from a single sample in a study of blood T cell repertoires in COVID-19. Sequencing used immunoSEQ multiplex PCR; TCRdb keeps in-frame clones, though not all of them. The sample shows hundreds of thousands of clones, 86% of them seen only once. The sample comprised peripheral blood. These receptor sequences come from a woman aged 25-40 years with active or convalescent COVID-19.

The CDR3 region has the DNA TGCGCCAGCGCACAAGAGACAGGGAGCCGACGTTCACCCCTCCACTTT. It specifies CASAQETGSRRSPLHF. The V gene is TRBV10-2, the J gene TRBJ1-6; 7 bases fit TRBD1. The CDR3 length is 16 residues. Germline lookup yields CDR1 WSHSY and CDR2 SAAADI. With 8 bases clipped from V and 9 bases from J, the junction kept 16 bases outside the gene matches.

CDR3 region: CASSGSGWETQYF. As DNA, the CDR3 is TGTGCCAGCAGTGGAAGCGGCTGGGAGACCCAGTACTTC. The rearrangement uses TRBV25-1 and TRBJ2-5; possibly TRBD2 for D (5 bases). CDR1 and CDR2 (germline): MGHDK, SYGVNS. The CDR3 spans 13 residues. V was pared by 4 bases and J by 5 bases, with 11 bases between.

The chain employs TRBV19 and TRBJ1-5; TRBD1 is a possible D gene (5 bases). The V end lost 3 bases, the J end lost 0 bases, and 9 bases lay between the germline ends. The CDR3 runs 15 residues. Germline CDR1 is LNHDA and CDR2 is SQIVND (reference sequence). The CDR3 protein is CASSMIRASNQPQHF. DNA for the CDR3: TGTGCCAGTAGTATGATCAGGGCTAGCAATCAGCCCCAGCATTTT.

This chain links TRBV7-9 with TRBJ2-3; 8 bases are a match to TRBD1. The CDR3 spans 16 residues. CDR1 is SEHNR, CDR2 FQNEAQ, per germline (reference sequence). With 5 bases clipped from V and 6 bases from J, the junction kept 13 bases outside the gene matches. CDR3 in amino acids: CASSHGQGLAMDTQYF. In DNA form, the CDR3 reads TGTGCCAGCAGCCACGGACAGGGTTTAGCAATGGATACGCAGTATTTT.

V and J are TRBV9 and TRBJ1-6, with D perhaps matching TRBD1 (6 bases). Germline-derived CDR1 and CDR2 are SGDLS and YYNGEE. CDR3 length: 18 residues. Trimming took 9 bases from V and 0 from J, leaving 22 bases between them. The CDR3 reads CAKFLDRSMSSYNSPLHF. CDR3 nucleotides: TGTGCCAAATTTCTTGACAGGTCAATGAGCTCCTATAATTCACCCCTCCACTTT.

V is TRBV5-1 and J is TRBJ2-1, with 12 bases fitting TRBD2. CDR1 and CDR2 (germline): SGHRS, YFSETQ. Trimming removed 3 bases from V and 1 base from J; junction bases left unmatched: 8. The CDR3 spans 18 residues. CDR3 sequence reads: CASSSNLAGGVSYNEQFF. In DNA, the CDR3 is TGCGCCAGCAGCTCGAATCTAGCGGGAGGGGTGTCCTACAATGAGCAGTTCTTC.

This sequence joins TRBV11-2 and TRBJ1-3, with 10 nucleotides matching TRBD1. With V trimmed by 5 bases and J by 4 bases, 8 bases remained unmatched. Germline CDR1 reads SGHAT; CDR2 reads FQNNGV. CDR3 length equals 16 residues. The CDR3 nucleotides read TGTGCCAGCAGCCTTACTGACAGGGGGCGAGGAAACACCATATATTTT. This translates into CASSLTDRGRGNTIYF. The full variable domain, with the rest looked up from reference TRBV11-2 and TRBJ1-3, is EAGVAQSPRYKIIEKRQSVAFWCNPISGHATLYWYQQILGQGPKLLIQFQNNGVVDDSQLPKDRFSAERLKGVDSTLKIQPAKLEDSAVYLCASSLTDRGRGNTIYFGEGSWLTVV.

The rearrangement uses TRBV7-9 and TRBJ1-5; perhaps TRBD1 as D (5 bases). V was clipped by 4 bases and J by 7 bases, with 11 bases between them. Germline values: CDR1 SEHNR, CDR2 FQNEAQ (reference sequence). This CDR3 is built from 13 residues. For the CDR3, the DNA is TGTGCCAGCAGCTCCGGGACTTGGCAGCCCCAGCATTTT. Amino acids: CASSSGTWQPQHF. The entire variable domain, with the rest obtained from reference TRBV7-9 and TRBJ1-5, is as follows: DTGVSQNPRHKITKRGQNVTFRCDPISEHNRLYWYRQTLGQGPEFLTYFQNEAQLEKSRLLSDRFSAERPKGSFSTLEIQRTEQGDSAMYLCASSSGTWQPQHFGDGTRLSIL.

V usage is TRBV5-1 and J usage is TRBJ1-1, with 9 bases fitting TRBD1. This CDR3 contains 15 residues. Germline loops: CDR1 SGHRS, CDR2 YFSETQ. V shed 4 bases and J 0 bases; nucleotides not matched to a gene: 4. The CDR3 reads CASSRDRVMNTEAFF. CDR3 in DNA: TGCGCCAGCAGCAGGGACAGGGTCATGAACACTGAAGCTTTCTTT.

The rearrangement uses TRBV5-5 and TRBJ2-1; 9 bases align to TRBD1. V was pared by 2 bases and J by 2 bases, with 2 bases of the junction left unmatched. Looked up from germline, CDR1 is SGHKS and CDR2 is YYEKEE (reference sequence). This CDR3 is built from 15 residues. CDR3 in DNA: TGTGCCAGCAGCTTTGGACAGGGGCCCTACAATGAGCAGTTCTTC. This sequence encodes CASSFGQGPYNEQFF.

The CDR3 nucleotides are TGTGCCAGTAGTATCGGGACTAGCGGGTACGAGCAGTACTTC. Protein: CASSIGTSGYEQYF. V is TRBV19 and J is TRBJ2-7, with 12 bases identical to TRBD2. V lost 3 bases and J lost 4; bases outside the gene matches: 1. Germline CDR1 reads LNHDA; CDR2 reads SQIVND (reference sequence). The CDR3 totals 14 residues. Complete variable domain (other parts from reference TRBV19 and TRBJ2-7): DGGITQSPKYLFRKEGQNVTLSCEQNLNHDAMYWYRQDPGQGLRLIYYSQIVNDFQKGDIAEGYSVSREKKESFPLTVTSAQKNPTAFYLCASSIGTSGYEQYFGPGTRLTVT.

Comments on this clone: This CDR3 is also generated by other DNA sequences in the sample. The rearrangement links TRBV27 to TRBJ1-6; possible D gene TRBD1, 6 bases. This CDR3 comprises 14 residues. The V gene's germline CDR1 is MNHEY and CDR2 SMNVEV (reference sequence). V was clipped by 0 bases and J by 7 bases, with 7 bases between them. CDR3 amino acids: CASSLSGANSPLHF. The CDR3 DNA reads TGTGCCAGCAGTTTATCGGGGGCGAATTCACCCCTCCACTTT.

This chain uses TRBV2 with TRBJ1-1; D unclear. Trimming took off 7 bases at V and 5 bases at J, with 17 bases between the two ends. This CDR3 contains 14 residues. Looked up from germline, CDR1 is SNHLY and CDR2 is FYNNEI. The CDR3, as DNA: TGTGCCAGCATGACGGACCCAGAGGGTACTGAAGCTTTCTTT. This sequence encodes CASMTDPEGTEAFF.

The V and J genes are TRBV29-1 and TRBJ2-1; D remains unclear. V lost 0 bases and J lost 3, with 9 bases in between. Germline CDR1 reads SQVTM; CDR2 reads ANQGSEA. This CDR3 is 14 amino acids long. The CDR3 sequence: CSVEDNKFYNEQFF. For the CDR3, the DNA is TGCAGCGTTGAAGATAACAAATTCTACAATGAGCAGTTCTTC.

V usage is TRBV28 and J usage is TRBJ1-2; 8 nucleotides agree with TRBD1. In germline, CDR1 is MDHEN, CDR2 SYDVKM. With V trimmed by 6 bases and J by 2 bases, 11 bases remained unmatched. The CDR3 consists of 16 residues. The CDR3 DNA sequence: TGTGCCAGCAGCGGAGAGGGGACAGGTTACAACTATGGCTACACCTTC. As protein: CASSGEGTGYNYGYTF.

The V and J genes are TRBV27 and TRBJ2-3; TRBD2 matches 9 bases. There are 16 residues in the CDR3. The trim removed 5 bases at V and 3 bases at J, leaving 9 bases unmatched. CDR1 is MNHEY, CDR2 SMNVEV, per germline (reference sequence). The CDR3 nucleotides read TGTGCCAGCAGTCCCGTAGCGGGAGCAGGAACAGATACGCAGTATTTT. It is translated as CASSPVAGAGTDTQYF.

The chain uses TRBV5-1 and TRBJ2-7; maybe TRBD1 (5 bases). The germline gives CDR1 SGHRS, CDR2 YFSETQ. The CDR3 loop spans 13 amino acids. The V gene lost 0 bases and the J gene lost 3 bases, with 7 bases spanning the gap. CDR3 region: CASSLGQSYEQYF. CDR3 bases: TGCGCCAGCAGCTTGGGACAGAGCTACGAGCAGTACTTC.

This rearrangement joins TRBV7-9 to TRBJ2-1; possibly TRBD1 for D (8 bases). Trimming stripped 5 bases from V and 9 bases from J, with 20 bases between. CDR3 length: 15 residues. CDR1 and CDR2 from the germline V gene are SEHNR and FQNEAQ (reference sequence). The DNA of the CDR3 is TGTGCCAGCAGCCCCCAGGGGACAGGCGGGAGTGAGCAGTTCTTC. It specifies CASSPQGTGGSEQFF.

In this sample, this clone turned up once. The chain has TRBV19 and TRBJ2-1, with a weak D call TRBD2 (5 bases). Germline lookup yields CDR1 LNHDA and CDR2 SQIVND (reference sequence). CDR3 size: 16 residues. V was cut by 5 bases and J by 6 bases, with 20 bases left in between. The CDR3 coding sequence is TGTGCCAGTAGTCCCAGGACTCCAGCGTCGCCCAATGAGCAGTTCTTC. Amino acids: CASSPRTPASPNEQFF.

The genes are TRBV5-1 and TRBJ2-1; D gene uncertain. Per the germline V gene, CDR1 is SGHRS and CDR2 is YFSETQ. Between the trimmed V and J ends, which lost 1 base and 5 bases, there was a span of 10 bases. This CDR3 has 14 amino acids. For the CDR3, the DNA is TGCGCCAGCAGCTTGAGTAGTCTAAACAATGAGCAGTTCTTC. It specifies CASSLSSLNNEQFF.

The chain carries TRBV11-2 and TRBJ1-1; TRBD1 matches at 7 bases. The germline V gene encodes CDR1 SGHAT and CDR2 FQNNGV. CDR3 length: 12 amino acids. The trim removed 3 bases at V and 10 bases at J, leaving 5 bases unmatched. The CDR3 reads CASSFDRARAFF. The CDR3 coding sequence is TGTGCCAGCAGCTTCGACAGGGCTAGAGCTTTCTTT. The entire variable domain, with the rest obtained from reference TRBV11-2 and TRBJ1-1, is as follows: EAGVAQSPRYKIIEKRQSVAFWCNPISGHATLYWYQQILGQGPKLLIQFQNNGVVDDSQLPKDRFSAERLKGVDSTLKIQPAKLEDSAVYLCASSFDRARAFFGQGTRLTVV.

V is TRBV18 and J is TRBJ2-7, with 7 bases aligning to TRBD1. The ends lost 3 bases at V and 0 bases at J; junction bases unmatched: 2. The length of the CDR3 is 14 residues. Germline V gene lookup returns CDR1 KGHSH and CDR2 LQKENI. CDR3 protein: CASSPGTVSYEQYF. As DNA, the CDR3 is TGTGCCAGCTCACCCGGGACAGTCTCCTACGAGCAGTACTTC.

This clone showed up just once. The chain couples TRBV19 to TRBJ2-7, with 8 positions matching TRBD1. Germline assignment: CDR1 LNHDA and CDR2 SQIVND (reference sequence). The V segment lost 5 bases and the J segment 6 bases; nucleotides outside the gene matches: 9. This CDR3 is 14 amino acids long. This CDR3 reads CASSDHRGKGEQYF. Written as DNA, the CDR3 is TGTGCCAGTAGTGATCACAGGGGGAAAGGCGAGCAGTACTTC.

The rearrangement links TRBV11-2 to TRBJ2-3, with 10 bases matching TRBD2. CDR3 length: 15 amino acids. The ends lost 5 bases at V and 6 bases at J; junction bases unmatched: 8. Germline lookup yields CDR1 SGHAT and CDR2 FQNNGV. The CDR3 DNA follows: TGTGCCAGCAGCCTCAGCGGGGGGGCTCGGGATACGCAGTATTTT. Its protein product is CASSLSGGARDTQYF.

About this clone itself: Within the sample, other DNA sequences also encode this same CDR3. The CDR3 is CASSENRENTEAFF. The CDR3, as DNA: TGTGCCAGCAGTGAAAACAGAGAGAACACTGAAGCTTTCTTT. This chain links TRBV6-1 with TRBJ1-1; D uncertain. Germline assignment: CDR1 MNHNS and CDR2 SASEGT. The CDR3 extends over 14 amino acids. Trimming stripped 2 bases from V and 1 base from J, with 8 bases between.

The gene calls are TRBV19 and TRBJ1-5; the match to TRBD1 covers 11 bases. Germline assignment: CDR1 LNHDA and CDR2 SQIVND (reference sequence). Trimming cost V 1 base and J 1 base; bases outside gene matches: 6. This CDR3 spans 18 amino acids. The CDR3 loop is CASSIVGTGGSSNQPQHF. In DNA, the CDR3 is TGTGCCAGTAGTATAGTAGGGACAGGGGGATCGAGCAATCAGCCCCAGCATTTT.

This clone appeared a single time. The genes are TRBV10-3 and TRBJ1-4; D call uncertain. The V end lost 0 bases, the J end lost 3 bases, and 11 bases lay between the germline ends. This CDR3 has 16 residues. The germline CDR1 and CDR2 sequences are ENHRY and SYGVKD. This CDR3 is CAISESRGIANEKLFF. The CDR3 nucleotides read TGTGCCATCAGTGAGTCACGAGGGATAGCTAATGAAAAACTGTTTTTT.

The V gene is TRBV3-1 (or the pseudogene TRBV3-2), the J gene TRBJ1-3, with 9 bases identical to TRBD1. This CDR3 comprises 15 residues. CDR1 LGHDT and CDR2 YNNKEL come from the germline V gene (reference sequence). V was clipped by 2 bases and J by 3 bases; unmatched bases: 2. CDR3 in DNA: TGTGCCAGCAGCCAAACGGACAGGGGTGGAAACACCATATATTTT. Its translation is CASSQTDRGGNTIYF.